Following are 22 T cell receptor beta chains from one sample sequenced in a study of blood T cell repertoires in COVID-19 (dated by TCRdb to 2018 to 2020). Libraries were built with the immunoSEQ multiplex PCR assay. What TCRdb holds here is the immuneACCESS table cut down to in-frame rearrangements. Part of the clones is not present; checked against another copy, under half of the missing clones reflect an unresolved V gene, and the others are unexplained. The sample table contains about 310,000 clones; only one count was recorded for roughly 84% of them. 1% of the sample lies in the top ten. Sequencing was carried out using peripheral blood. These receptors all come from a man aged 50 or older with active or convalescent COVID-19.

This sequence joins TRBV5-5 and TRBJ1-1; 7 bases agree with TRBD1. Germline CDR1 and CDR2: SGHKS and YYEKEE (reference sequence). CDR3 size: 14 residues. Trimming cost V 4 bases and J 4 bases; bases outside gene matches: 7. The CDR3 bases are TGTGCCAGCAGCCAACGACAGGGCGGCACTGAAGCTTTCTTT. Protein: CASSQRQGGTEAFF.

The J gene is TRBJ1-2, the V gene TRBV19; D is possibly TRBD1 (5 bases). Trimming took off 8 bases at V and 5 bases at J, with 18 bases between the two ends. Germline V gene data show CDR1 as LNHDA and CDR2 as SQIVND (reference sequence). The CDR3 is made up of 14 amino acids. CDR3 region: CASSSGSVGYGYTF. The CDR3 bases are TGTGCCAGTTCCTCAGGGTCGGTGGGGTATGGCTACACCTTC.

This chain connects TRBV5-1 to TRBJ2-1, with 7 nucleotides matching TRBD2. The ends lost 2 bases at V and 7 bases at J; junction bases unmatched: 6. The CDR3 totals 14 residues. The V gene's germline CDR1 is SGHRS and CDR2 YFSETQ. The CDR3 DNA is TGCGCCAGCAGCTTAATGACTAGCCCAAATGAGCAGTTCTTC. It is translated as CASSLMTSPNEQFF.

The rearrangement uses TRBV7-9 and TRBJ2-1; 9 bases match TRBD1. This CDR3 is built from 16 residues. V trimming: 1 base; J trimming: 2 bases; junction bases outside the gene matches: 3. From germline, CDR1 is SEHNR and CDR2 FQNEAQ (reference sequence). CDR3: CASSLVRDRAYNEQFF. The CDR3 DNA sequence: TGTGCCAGCAGCTTAGTCCGGGACAGGGCCTACAATGAGCAGTTCTTC.

The chain is built from TRBV3-1 (or the pseudogene TRBV3-2) and TRBJ2-7; D is uncertain. The CDR3 runs to 14 residues. V lost 0 bases, J lost 1 base, and 7 bases lay in between. Germline values: CDR1 LGHDT, CDR2 YNNKEL (reference sequence). CDR3 loop: CASSQELTSYEQYF. As DNA, the CDR3 is TGTGCCAGCAGCCAAGAGCTAACTTCCTACGAGCAGTACTTC.

This rearrangement joins TRBV9 to TRBJ2-1; a possible D gene is TRBD2 (5 bases). Germline CDR1 reads SGDLS; CDR2 reads YYNGEE. The V end lost 1 base, the J end lost 6 bases, and 14 bases lay between the germline ends. This CDR3 has 15 amino acids. Here the CDR3 reads CASSVSLLEGNEQFF. The CDR3 nucleotides are TGTGCCAGCAGCGTAAGTCTCCTCGAGGGCAATGAGCAGTTCTTC. Supplemented by reference TRBV9 and TRBJ2-1, the full variable domain reads DSGVTQTPKHLITATGQRVTLRCSPRSGDLSVYWYQQSLDQGLQFLIQYYNGEERAKGNILERFSAQQFPDLHSELNLSSLELGDSALYFCASSVSLLEGNEQFFGPGTRLTVL.

In this sample, this clone turned up once. The V and J genes are TRBV2 and TRBJ1-5; 7 nucleotides agree with TRBD1. J was trimmed by 5 bases and V by 2 bases; bases with no gene match: 9. Germline CDR1 is SNHLY and CDR2 is FYNNEI. There are 16 residues in the CDR3. The chain's CDR3 is CASSEQRDRDDQPQHF. For the CDR3, the DNA is TGTGCCAGCAGTGAACAGCGAGACAGGGATGATCAGCCCCAGCATTTT.

The chain employs TRBV5-8 and TRBJ1-4; 7 bases are a match to TRBD1. CDR3 length equals 17 residues. V shed 0 bases and J 0 bases; nucleotides not matched to a gene: 5. Per the germline V gene, CDR1 is SGHTS and CDR2 is YDEGEE. As DNA, the CDR3 is TGTGCCAGCAGCTTGGAAGGACAGGCTGCAACTAATGAAAAACTGTTTTTT. Translation: CASSLEGQAATNEKLFF.

The CDR3 spells CASSLEGTGRRGELFF. The CDR3 DNA reads as TGCGCCAGCAGCCTAGAGGGGACAGGCCGGCGCGGGGAGCTGTTTTTT. V gene TRBV4-3 combines with J gene TRBJ2-2, with 8 bases lining up with TRBD1. The germline gives CDR1 LGHNA, CDR2 YSLEER. V was pared by 4 bases and J by 7 bases, with 11 bases of the junction left unmatched. The CDR3 is made up of 16 amino acids.

This rearrangement joins TRBV29-1 to TRBJ1-2; 8 bases are a match to TRBD1. The ends lost 4 bases at V and 7 bases at J; junction bases unmatched: 8. CDR3 length equals 13 residues. The germline gives CDR1 SQVTM, CDR2 ANQGSEA. The CDR3 is CSVVGRGQGGYTF. The CDR3 nucleotides read TGCAGCGTTGTGGGCAGGGGGCAGGGTGGCTACACCTTC.

CDR3: CAISESVKTSTDTQYF. The DNA of the CDR3 is TGTGCCATCAGTGAGTCTGTCAAAACTAGCACAGATACGCAGTATTTT. The chain recombines TRBV10-3 with TRBJ2-3, with D unclear. CDR3 length equals 16 residues. Per germline, CDR1 ENHRY and CDR2 SYGVKD. Trimming removed 0 bases at V and 0 bases at J, with 10 bases between.

The chain employs TRBV5-4 and TRBJ2-1, with D perhaps TRBD2 (5 bases). V gave up 0 bases and J gave up 1 base, with 8 bases separating them. CDR3 length: 15 amino acids. Germline values: CDR1 SGHNT, CDR2 YYREEE (reference sequence). The CDR3 nucleotides read TGTGCCAGCAGCTTGGTGGGAGTGTCCTACAATGAGCAGTTCTTC. The encoded protein is CASSLVGVSYNEQFF.

The chain uses TRBV6-5 and TRBJ2-5; 7 bases match TRBD2. V trimming: 6 bases; J trimming: 2 bases; junction bases outside the gene matches: 0. The CDR3 has 12 amino acids. Germline V lookup: CDR1 MNHEY, CDR2 SVGAGI. The CDR3 here is CASSGGQETQYF. In DNA form, the CDR3 reads TGTGCCAGCAGCGGGGGGCAAGAGACCCAGTACTTC.

The CDR3 region is CASSQQTENTEAFF. DNA of the CDR3: TGCGCCAGCAGCCAACAAACAGAGAACACTGAAGCTTTCTTT. This sequence joins TRBV5-1 and TRBJ1-1; D unclear. V lost 4 bases, J lost 1 base, and 11 bases lay in between. Germline CDR1 is SGHRS and CDR2 is YFSETQ. CDR3 length equals 14 residues.

V and J are TRBV30 and TRBJ1-1; 11 bases agree with TRBD1. Looked up from germline, CDR1 is GTSNPN and CDR2 is SVGIG (reference sequence). This CDR3 is 16 amino acids long. Trimming at V came to 5 bases and at J to 3 bases, leaving 11 bases not matched to a gene. For the CDR3, the DNA is TGTGCCTGGGGGAATACCGGGACAGGGGGTTACACTGAAGCTTTCTTT. Translation gives CAWGNTGTGGYTEAFF.

This clone was detected only a few times. V and J are TRBV6-2 or TRBV6-3 and TRBJ1-5; no reliable D call. This CDR3 region has 16 residues. Deletions cut 0 bases from V and 6 bases from J, with 15 bases between. Germline V gene sequence: CDR1 MNHEY, CDR2 SVGEGT. CDR3 in DNA: TGTGCCAGCAGTTACTCCGGAGTCGGAAATCGTCAGCCCCAGCATTTT. Its translation: CASSYSGVGNRQPQHF.

The CDR3 DNA follows: TGTGCCAGCAGTCAACAGGCTGGCACTGAAGCTTTCTTT. Translation: CASSQQAGTEAFF. The V gene is TRBV6-5, the J gene TRBJ1-1; weak D call: TRBD1 (5 bases). Germline V lookup: CDR1 MNHEY, CDR2 SVGAGI. This CDR3 has 13 amino acids. Trimming shortened V by 5 bases and J by 4 bases, and 11 bases separated the two germline ends.

The chain couples TRBV30 to TRBJ2-5; 7 bases line up with TRBD2. This CDR3 region has 13 residues. Germline V lookup: CDR1 GTSNPN, CDR2 SVGIG (reference sequence). The ends lost 0 bases at V and 7 bases at J; junction bases unmatched: 5. CDR3 DNA: TGTGCCTGGAGTGTTTCGGGGGAGGGGACCCAGTACTTC. Amino acid sequence: CAWSVSGEGTQYF.

This sequence joins TRBV30 and TRBJ2-5; no definite D call. CDR1 and CDR2 from the germline V gene are GTSNPN and SVGIG (reference sequence). V was clipped by 3 bases and J by 2 bases, with 13 bases between them. The length of the CDR3 is 14 residues. This CDR3 is CAWRLAPNQETQYF. In DNA form, the CDR3 reads TGTGCCTGGAGGTTGGCTCCCAATCAAGAGACCCAGTACTTC.

The rearrangement joins TRBV28 to TRBJ1-6; 7 bases map to TRBD1. This CDR3 is 15 amino acids long. Germline values: CDR1 MDHEN, CDR2 SYDVKM. The trim removed 2 bases at V and 4 bases at J, leaving 2 bases unmatched. The CDR3 DNA reads as TGTGCCAGCAGTTTAAGCAGGGGGTATAATTCACCCCTCCACTTT. Its protein is CASSLSRGYNSPLHF.

Here the CDR3 reads CASRGLAGGLSTDTQYF. CDR3 nucleotides: TGTGCCAGCCGGGGACTAGCGGGAGGGCTTAGCACAGATACGCAGTATTTT. The V gene is TRBV2, the J gene TRBJ2-3; 16 nucleotides align to TRBD2. Germline lookup yields CDR1 SNHLY and CDR2 FYNNEI. This CDR3 region has 17 residues. The V segment lost 8 bases and the J segment 0 bases; nucleotides outside the gene matches: 5.

The table lists this clone with a few counts. This chain links TRBV18 with TRBJ1-1; TRBD1 is a possible D gene (6 bases). Germline CDR1 and CDR2: KGHSH and LQKENI. The V and J ends lost 2 bases and 4 bases respectively, with 23 bases between them. The CDR3 runs 18 residues. The CDR3 loop reads CASSPERGAQEGSTEAFF. The CDR3 region has the DNA TGTGCCAGCTCACCAGAGCGGGGGGCACAGGAGGGGAGCACTGAAGCTTTCTTT.